These 8 T cell receptor beta chains were all obtained from the same sample, sequenced in a study of T cell responses to AZD1222 COVID-19 vaccine. Clones were sequenced by immunoSEQ multiplex PCR, and TCRdb holds only the in-frame ones, with some missing. The profile shows roughly 190,000 clones, approximately 93% of them singletons. This specimen was peripheral blood, taken 28 days after the second AZD1222 dose. Receptors originate from an adult who received the AZD1222 COVID-19 vaccine.

The V call is TRBV28, the J call TRBJ2-7; TRBD2 aligns across 15 bases. With V trimmed by 6 bases and J by 3 bases, 6 bases remained unmatched. Germline values: CDR1 MDHEN, CDR2 SYDVKM. The CDR3 extends over 16 amino acids. CDR3 protein: CASSQGTSGRFYEQYF. In DNA form, the CDR3 reads TGTGCCAGCAGCCAAGGGACTAGCGGGAGGTTCTACGAGCAGTACTTC.

This sequence joins TRBV5-1 and TRBJ2-1; D unresolved. CDR3 length: 14 residues. The ends were cut back, 1 base at V and 5 bases at J, with 10 bases in the middle. In germline, CDR1 is SGHRS, CDR2 YFSETQ. This CDR3 is CASSLSTDNNEQFF. In DNA, the CDR3 is TGCGCCAGCAGCTTGTCTACAGATAACAATGAGCAGTTCTTC.

The chain has TRBV2 and TRBJ2-1, with 13 bases fitting TRBD2. This CDR3 is 16 amino acids long. V shed 5 bases and J 0 bases; nucleotides not matched to a gene: 1. The V gene's germline CDR1 is SNHLY and CDR2 FYNNEI. The CDR3 DNA is TGTGCCAGCAGTCGGACTAGCGGGAGCTCCTACAATGAGCAGTTCTTC. Protein: CASSRTSGSSYNEQFF.

As to this clone: Other DNA sequences of this sample code for an identical CDR3. The chain has TRBV6-5 and TRBJ2-7, with TRBD2 matching 7 bases. After removal of 6 bases from V and 0 bases from J, the junction contained 5 bases not matched to a gene. The germline V gene encodes CDR1 MNHEY and CDR2 SVGAGI. The CDR3 length is 14 residues. This CDR3 reads CASRAGGSSYEQYF. The CDR3 nucleotides are TGTGCCAGCAGGGCCGGGGGGAGCTCCTACGAGCAGTACTTC.

The chain has TRBV6-1 and TRBJ2-3; 9 bases are a match to TRBD2. Germline CDR1 MNHNS, CDR2 SASEGT. The CDR3 runs to 17 residues. The V segment lost 2 bases and the J segment 1 base; nucleotides outside the gene matches: 7. This CDR3 is CASSERGSSGGTDTQYF. The CDR3 DNA sequence: TGTGCCAGCAGTGAAAGGGGGTCTAGCGGGGGCACAGATACGCAGTATTTT.

The rearrangement links TRBV5-1 to TRBJ2-3; no definite D call. V gave up 4 bases and J gave up 0 bases, with 15 bases separating them. Germline V CDR1 and CDR2: SGHRS, YFSETQ. The CDR3 totals 16 residues. The CDR3 loop reads CASSRPDLPSTDTQYF. The CDR3 bases are TGCGCCAGCAGCAGGCCTGACTTGCCTAGCACAGATACGCAGTATTTT.

The genes are TRBV6-5 and TRBJ1-2, with D perhaps TRBD1 (5 bases). Germline V gene lookup returns CDR1 MNHEY and CDR2 SVGAGI. The V end lost 1 base, the J end lost 4 bases, and 7 bases lay between the germline ends. The CDR3 runs to 13 residues. The CDR3 DNA follows: TGTGCCAGCAGTTACTTCGACAGCTATGGCTACACCTTC. This translates into CASSYFDSYGYTF.

This sequence joins TRBV9 and TRBJ1-4, with a tentative D call TRBD1 (6 bases). Germline V gene sequence: CDR1 SGDLS, CDR2 YYNGEE. Trimming stripped 4 bases from V and 4 bases from J, with 14 bases between. The CDR3 sequence is 15 residues long. CDR3 coding DNA: TGTGCCAGCAGCTCAAGGGGGAATATTAATGAAAAACTGTTTTTT. Translation: CASSSRGNINEKLFF.